This passage covers 16 T cell receptor beta chains from one sample sequenced in a study of T cell changes during pregnancy in multiple sclerosis. Clones were sequenced by immunoSEQ multiplex PCR, and TCRdb holds only the in-frame ones, with some missing. Here the sample spans about 48,000 clones, 88% being singletons. The material sequenced was CD4+ T cells from peripheral blood mononuclear cells, taken in the second trimester of pregnancy. The receptor source for this set is a female donor with multiple sclerosis, enrolled in a pregnancy study.

The chain recombines TRBV19 with TRBJ2-3; possible D gene TRBD2, 6 bases. This CDR3 is built from 16 residues. CDR1 and CDR2 from the germline V gene are LNHDA and SQIVND (reference sequence). The V gene lost 0 bases and the J gene lost 0 bases, with 10 bases spanning the gap. CDR3 region: CASSIDLGLSTDTQYF. The CDR3 nucleotides read TGTGCCAGTAGTATAGATCTAGGACTAAGCACAGATACGCAGTATTTT.

This chain joins TRBV7-9 and TRBJ2-7, with TRBD1 matching over 10 bases. CDR1 is SEHNR, CDR2 FQNEAQ, per germline (reference sequence). The V segment lost 6 bases and the J segment 1 base; nucleotides outside the gene matches: 6. This CDR3 contains 15 residues. The CDR3 DNA reads as TGTGCCAGCAGATGGGGACAGGGGATTTCCTACGAGCAGTACTTC. Translated, it gives CASRWGQGISYEQYF.

The rearrangement uses TRBV28 and TRBJ2-7; 10 bases match TRBD2. The ends lost 1 base at V and 4 bases at J; junction bases unmatched: 7. Germline V CDR1 and CDR2: MDHEN, SYDVKM. This CDR3 is 16 amino acids long. This CDR3 is CASSLLGSGRRYEQYF. DNA for the CDR3: TGTGCCAGCAGTTTATTGGGTAGCGGGAGGCGATACGAGCAGTACTTC.

The gene calls are TRBV4-1 and TRBJ1-4; 11 bases are a match to TRBD1. Per germline, CDR1 MGHRA and CDR2 YSYEKL. CDR3 size: 17 residues. With 6 bases clipped from V and 2 bases from J, the junction kept 8 bases outside the gene matches. CDR3 sequence reads: CASSPPGQGVTNEKLFF. CDR3 DNA: TGCGCCAGCAGTCCACCGGGACAGGGGGTCACTAATGAAAAACTGTTTTTT.

The V call is TRBV10-3, the J call TRBJ2-7, with 8 bases fitting TRBD2. The V gene end was trimmed by 4 bases and the J gene end by 1 base; junction bases not matched to a gene: 3. In germline, CDR1 is ENHRY, CDR2 SYGVKD. This CDR3 has 14 residues. CDR3 nucleotides: TGTGCCATCAGTGTGGGACTAGGTTCCTACGAGCAGTACTTC. The encoded protein is CAISVGLGSYEQYF.

The CDR3 DNA sequence: TGTGCCACCAGCACGAGACAGGGGGTAGGCACTGAAGCTTTCTTT. This translates into CATSTRQGVGTEAFF. The chain combines TRBV15 with TRBJ1-1; 9 bases agree with TRBD1. The V and J ends lost 4 bases and 4 bases, in that order; junction bases with no gene match: 7. Germline lookup yields CDR1 LNHNV and CDR2 YYDKDF (reference sequence). The CDR3 runs 15 residues. The full variable domain, in which reference TRBV15 and TRBJ1-1 provide the parts outside the CDR3, is DAMVIQNPRYQVTQFGKPVTLSCSQTLNHNVMYWYQQKSSQAPKLLFHYYDKDFNNEADTPDNFQSRRPNTSFCFLDIRSPGLGDTAMYLCATSTRQGVGTEAFFGQGTRLTVV.

This clone was counted a single time. The CDR3 here is CASSIGRDTGELFF. As DNA, the CDR3 is TGTGCCAGTAGTATTGGGAGAGACACCGGGGAGCTGTTTTTT. The chain recombines TRBV19 with TRBJ2-2; a possible D gene is TRBD2 (5 bases). V shed 3 bases and J shed 3 bases, with 8 bases lying between them. CDR3 size: 14 residues. Germline-derived CDR1 and CDR2 are LNHDA and SQIVND (reference sequence). The variable domain in full, with the rest retrieved from reference TRBV19 and TRBJ2-2, is DGGITQSPKYLFRKEGQNVTLSCEQNLNHDAMYWYRQDPGQGLRLIYYSQIVNDFQKGDIAEGYSVSREKKESFPLTVTSAQKNPTAFYLCASSIGRDTGELFFGEGSRLTVL.

This chain uses TRBV19 with TRBJ1-2; a weak D match, TRBD1 (5 bases). CDR1 is LNHDA and CDR2 is SQIVND in the germline V gene (reference sequence). The V end lost 3 bases, the J end lost 5 bases, and 13 bases lay between the germline ends. The CDR3 totals 14 residues. Written as DNA, the CDR3 is TGTGCCAGTAGTATCAGGGAACCTATATATGGCTACACCTTC. Translation: CASSIREPIYGYTF.

This chain connects TRBV18 to TRBJ1-2; the D gene is possibly TRBD1 (6 bases). CDR1 and CDR2 (germline): KGHSH, LQKENI. The CDR3 spans 13 residues. Trimming took 3 bases from V and 8 from J, leaving 13 bases between them. Here the CDR3 reads CASSPSGAQGYTF. The CDR3 bases are TGTGCCAGCTCACCCTCAGGGGCGCAGGGCTACACCTTC.

The chain joins TRBV30 to TRBJ1-2; tentative D call: TRBD1 (5 bases). V was clipped by 0 bases and J by 8 bases, with 10 bases between them. Germline V gives CDR1 GTSNPN, CDR2 SVGIG (reference sequence). This CDR3 spans 12 amino acids. DNA for the CDR3: TGTGCCTGGAGTGTAGTCAGGGAAGGCTACACCTTC. Translated: CAWSVVREGYTF.

In this sample, this clone turned up once. The chain recombines TRBV6-1 with TRBJ1-2, with D uncertain. This CDR3 is built from 14 residues. With 5 bases removed from V and 2 bases from J, the gap between germline ends came to 12 bases. The V gene's germline CDR1 is MNHNS and CDR2 SASEGT. As DNA, the CDR3 is TGTGCCAGCAGTCCTACCGGGTCCAACTATGGCTACACCTTC. Its translation: CASSPTGSNYGYTF.

The rearrangement joins TRBV6-1 to TRBJ2-1; a weak D match, TRBD2 (5 bases). V was trimmed by 0 bases and J by 3 bases, leaving 15 bases between them. The CDR3 consists of 17 residues. The germline CDR1 and CDR2 sequences are MNHNS and SASEGT. The chain's CDR3 is CASSEASGFPVYNEQFF. The DNA for the CDR3 is TGTGCCAGCAGTGAAGCGTCGGGATTCCCTGTCTACAATGAGCAGTTCTTC.

The chain combines TRBV5-1 with TRBJ2-4, with D maybe TRBD2 (5 bases). The CDR3 has 14 residues. Trimming took 0 bases from V and 7 from J, leaving 11 bases between them. Germline CDR1 is SGHRS and CDR2 is YFSETQ. This chain's CDR3 is CASSLAAGSNIQYF. As DNA, the CDR3 is TGCGCCAGCAGCTTGGCGGCGGGTTCGAACATTCAGTACTTC.

The chain links TRBV18 to TRBJ2-3, with TRBD1 as a possible D gene (6 bases). The CDR3 loop spans 16 amino acids. With 2 bases removed from V and 4 bases from J, the gap between germline ends came to 16 bases. The germline gives CDR1 KGHSH, CDR2 LQKENI. In DNA, the CDR3 is TGTGCCAGCTCACCAAGTGGGGGCGCGGGTCCAGATACGCAGTATTTT. Translated, it gives CASSPSGGAGPDTQYF.

Only one count was recorded for this clone. The chain combines TRBV6-5 with TRBJ2-7, with D possibly matching TRBD2 (5 bases). Trimming cost V 6 bases and J 2 bases, with 14 bases left between them. The CDR3 sequence is 14 residues long. Germline V gene lookup returns CDR1 MNHEY and CDR2 SVGAGI. The CDR3 nucleotides read TGTGCCAGCAGGTATAGCGCCTCCACCTACGAGCAGTACTTC. Residues: CASRYSASTYEQYF.

V and J are TRBV19 and TRBJ2-6, with D hard to call. Per germline, CDR1 LNHDA and CDR2 SQIVND (reference sequence). The CDR3 runs to 17 residues. The V end was cut by 5 bases, the J end by 0 bases, with 14 bases between. DNA of the CDR3: TGTGCCAGTAGTCCCCAGGCAGGTTCCTCTGGGGCCAACGTCCTGACTTTC. Its protein product is CASSPQAGSSGANVLTF.